These 27 T cell receptor beta chains share one sample of origin, sequenced in a study of cytomegalovirus exposure and HLA in healthy donors. TCRdb keeps only in-frame clones here, not all; method: immunoSEQ multiplex PCR. The sample has around 150,000 clones, roughly 84% seen once. Sequenced: PBMCs. Source of these receptors: a man aged 30 to 39 in good health and CMV-seropositive.

J is TRBJ1-2 and V is TRBV5-1; the match to TRBD1 covers 7 bases. V dropped 0 bases and J dropped 1; count of bases not matched to a gene: 0. The CDR3 consists of 14 residues. Germline CDR1 SGHRS, CDR2 YFSETQ. The CDR3 loop reads CASSLGDSNYGYTF. Written as DNA, the CDR3 is TGCGCCAGCAGCTTGGGGGACAGTAACTATGGCTACACCTTC.

The V gene is TRBV2, the J gene TRBJ2-3; 7 bases are shared with TRBD1. Germline assignment: CDR1 SNHLY and CDR2 FYNNEI. There are 14 residues in the CDR3. V lost 5 bases to trimming and J lost 1 base; unmatched junction nucleotides: 3. CDR3: CASSTGTGTDTQYF. The CDR3 nucleotides read TGTGCCAGCAGTACCGGGACAGGCACAGATACGCAGTATTTT.

This clone was found a few times. The chain carries TRBV5-1 and TRBJ2-5; 9 bases agree with TRBD1. J lost 4 bases, V lost 4 bases, and 8 bases had no gene match. The germline V gene has CDR1 SGHRS and CDR2 YFSETQ. The CDR3 has 15 residues. DNA of the CDR3: TGCGCCAGCAGCCCTCAAACGGACAGGGGAGAGACCCAGTACTTC. Translated: CASSPQTDRGETQYF.

This rearrangement joins TRBV7-2 to TRBJ1-5; D remains unclear. Germline values: CDR1 SGHTA, CDR2 FQGNSA. There are 14 residues in the CDR3. Trimming cost V 4 bases and J 2 bases, with 9 bases left between them. CDR3 amino acids: CASSSSPGNQPQHF. The DNA for the CDR3 is TGTGCCAGCAGCTCGAGCCCGGGCAATCAGCCCCAGCATTTT. The whole variable domain, filled in from reference TRBV7-2 and TRBJ1-5, reads GAGVSQSPSNKVTEKGKDVELRCDPISGHTALYWYRQSLGQGLEFLIYFQGNSAPDKSGLPSDRFSAERTGGSVSTLTIQRTQQEDSAVYLCASSSSPGNQPQHFGDGTRLSIL.

V is TRBV18 and J is TRBJ1-2; tentatively, D is TRBD1 (5 bases). Looked up from germline, CDR1 is KGHSH and CDR2 is LQKENI. The CDR3 loop spans 15 amino acids. The germline V and J ends were trimmed by 0 bases and 1 base, with 9 bases remaining between them. Here the CDR3 DNA reads TGTGCCAGCTCACCACCGGGGACTGATAACTATGGCTACACCTTC. It translates to CASSPPGTDNYGYTF. Based on the CDR3 plus reference TRBV18 and TRBJ1-2, the full variable domain is NAGVMQNPRHLVRRRGQEARLRCSPMKGHSHVYWYRQLPEEGLKFMVYLQKENIIDESGMPKERFSAEFPKEGPSILRIQQVVRGDSAAYFCASSPPGTDNYGYTFGSGTRLTVV.

The DNA for the CDR3 is TGTGCCATCGGCAGGGCCCATGGCTACACCTTC. Protein product: CAIGRAHGYTF. The J gene is TRBJ1-2, the V gene TRBV10-3; TRBD1 might be the D (5 bases). CDR1 is ENHRY and CDR2 is SYGVKD in the germline V gene. This CDR3 is 11 amino acids long. Trimming removed 8 bases from V and 6 bases from J, with 10 bases in between.

A few counts support this clone. The chain combines TRBV19 with TRBJ2-7, with 8 bases fitting TRBD2. Germline-derived CDR1 and CDR2 are LNHDA and SQIVND (reference sequence). With V trimmed by 3 bases and J by 5 bases, 6 bases remained unmatched. The CDR3 consists of 14 residues. In DNA form, the CDR3 reads TGTGCCAGTAGTATCCCGGGACTAGTAAACGAGCAGTACTTC. It specifies CASSIPGLVNEQYF.

The rearrangement joins TRBV10-3 to TRBJ2-2; 9 bases fit TRBD1. This CDR3 is 15 amino acids long. V dropped 7 bases and J dropped 4; count of bases not matched to a gene: 7. Germline CDR1 is ENHRY and CDR2 is SYGVKD. Here the CDR3 reads CAITPGTGFTGELFF. CDR3 sequence (DNA): TGTGCCATCACCCCCGGGACAGGGTTCACCGGGGAGCTGTTTTTT.

V is TRBV28 and J is TRBJ2-2, with 7 positions matching TRBD1. This CDR3 spans 16 amino acids. Germline V gene data show CDR1 as MDHEN and CDR2 as SYDVKM. With V trimmed by 4 bases and J by 7 bases, 12 bases remained unmatched. The CDR3 DNA sequence: TGTGCCAGCAGTTACAGCCCGACAGGGAGAGGCGGGGAGCTGTTTTTT. It yields the protein CASSYSPTGRGGELFF. Supplemented by reference TRBV28 and TRBJ2-2, the full variable domain reads DVKVTQSSRYLVKRTGEKVFLECVQDMDHENMFWYRQDPGLGLRLIYFSYDVKMKEKGDIPEGYSVSREKKERFSLILESASTNQTSMYLCASSYSPTGRGGELFFGEGSRLTVL.

The gene calls are TRBV9 and TRBJ1-1; 7 bases are a match to TRBD1. The CDR3 covers 15 residues. J gave up 0 bases and V 4 bases, and 6 bases lay outside the gene matches. Germline V gene data show CDR1 as SGDLS and CDR2 as YYNGEE. CDR3 amino acids: CASSPYRGMNTEAFF. CDR3 coding DNA: TGTGCCAGCAGCCCATACAGGGGAATGAACACTGAAGCTTTCTTT.

CDR3 coding DNA: TGTGCCAGCAGTATAAACTATGGCTACACCTTC. Translated: CASSINYGYTF. V gene TRBV28 combines with J gene TRBJ1-2; D remains unclear. The CDR3 length is 11 residues. V lost 5 bases and J lost 2, with 3 bases in between. Germline V lookup: CDR1 MDHEN, CDR2 SYDVKM.

The chain recombines TRBV7-8 with TRBJ1-1; TRBD1 aligns across 11 bases. With 5 bases clipped from V and 5 bases from J, the junction kept 10 bases outside the gene matches. In germline, CDR1 is SGHVS, CDR2 FQNEAQ. CDR3 length equals 16 residues. In DNA form, the CDR3 reads TGTGCCAGCAGCCCACGGACAGGGGGCGTAGGAACTGAAGCTTTCTTT. This encodes CASSPRTGGVGTEAFF.

The chain joins TRBV4-1 to TRBJ2-2; no clear D. Trimming cost V 1 base and J 0 bases, with 12 bases left between them. CDR3 length: 17 amino acids. Germline lookup yields CDR1 MGHRA and CDR2 YSYEKL. The CDR3 DNA reads TGCGCCAGCAGCCAAGCTTTAACAATAACGAACACCGGGGAGCTGTTTTTT. As protein: CASSQALTITNTGELFF.

Here the CDR3 reads CASSLSTGDNEQFF. The DNA for the CDR3 is TGTGCCAGCAGCTTATCTACAGGCGATAATGAGCAGTTCTTC. The gene calls are TRBV7-9 and TRBJ2-1; D might be TRBD1 (5 bases). CDR3 size: 14 residues. V lost 2 bases to trimming and J lost 7 bases, with 12 bases between them. Germline CDR1 reads SEHNR; CDR2 reads FQNEAQ (reference sequence).

The V call is TRBV28, the J call TRBJ2-1; the D gene is possibly TRBD2 (7 bases). Trimming shortened V by 1 base and J by 0 bases, and 13 bases separated the two germline ends. From germline, CDR1 is MDHEN and CDR2 SYDVKM. CDR3 length: 17 amino acids. In DNA form, the CDR3 reads TGTGCCAGCAGTTTATCGTCAGGGGACTACTCCTACAATGAGCAGTTCTTC. This translates into CASSLSSGDYSYNEQFF.

This chain links TRBV4-2 with TRBJ2-7; 12 bases are a match to TRBD1. The germline V gene encodes CDR1 LGHNA and CDR2 YNFKEQ. The CDR3 covers 20 residues. J lost 4 bases, V lost 0 bases, and 16 bases had no gene match. CDR3 nucleotide sequence: TGTGCCAGCAGCCAAGATCTCCCTAGGGGACAGGGGGCGATTGGGTACGAGCAGTACTTC. Its protein is CASSQDLPRGQGAIGYEQYF.

Here the CDR3 reads CASATQGEQADTQYF. CDR3 nucleotides: TGCGCCAGCGCTACCCAGGGGGAGCAGGCAGATACGCAGTATTTT. The chain is built from TRBV5-1 and TRBJ2-3; TRBD1 matches at 7 bases. The CDR3 runs 15 residues. After removal of 7 bases from V and 4 bases from J, the junction contained 12 bases not matched to a gene. CDR1 is SGHRS, CDR2 YFSETQ, per germline.

A remark on this clone: Additional DNA sequences in this sample encode the identical CDR3. The V gene is TRBV18, the J gene TRBJ2-7; D unclear. V was pared by 3 bases and J by 0 bases, with 3 bases between. Germline CDR1 reads KGHSH; CDR2 reads LQKENI. The CDR3 extends over 12 amino acids. Written as DNA, the CDR3 is TGTGCCAGCTCACCTAGCTCCTACGAGCAGTACTTC. Its protein product is CASSPSSYEQYF.

CDR3 amino acids: CASSPDRTNEKLFF. The CDR3 DNA reads TGCGCCAGCAGCCCCGACAGGACTAATGAAAAACTGTTTTTT. The chain links TRBV5-1 to TRBJ1-4, with a tentative D call TRBD1 (6 bases). The V end lost 4 bases, the J end lost 2 bases, and 9 bases lay between the germline ends. Per the germline V gene, CDR1 is SGHRS and CDR2 is YFSETQ. The CDR3 loop spans 14 amino acids. Variable domain in full (rest from reference TRBV5-1 and TRBJ1-4): KAGVTQTPRYLIKTRGQQVTLSCSPISGHRSVSWYQQTPGQGLQFLFEYFSETQRNKGNFPGRFSGRQFSNSRSEMNVSTLELGDSALYLCASSPDRTNEKLFFGSGTQLSVL.

This sequence joins TRBV28 and TRBJ2-7, with TRBD2 matching over 7 bases. Germline-derived CDR1 and CDR2 are MDHEN and SYDVKM. This CDR3 has 16 residues. With 3 bases clipped from V and 2 bases from J, the junction kept 10 bases outside the gene matches. CDR3 sequence (DNA): TGTGCCAGCAGTTTTTCCCTAGCGGTTCTGACCTACGAGCAGTACTTC. Amino acids: CASSFSLAVLTYEQYF. Together with reference TRBV28 and TRBJ2-7, the CDR3 gives the full variable domain: DVKVTQSSRYLVKRTGEKVFLECVQDMDHENMFWYRQDPGLGLRLIYFSYDVKMKEKGDIPEGYSVSREKKERFSLILESASTNQTSMYLCASSFSLAVLTYEQYFGPGTRLTVT.

The chain couples TRBV5-6 to TRBJ2-7, with a weak D call TRBD2 (5 bases). The germline V gene has CDR1 SGHDT and CDR2 YYEEEE. The CDR3 has 13 residues. V was trimmed by 4 bases and J by 7 bases, leaving 15 bases between them. CDR3 residues: CASSQPLRGEQYF. In nucleotides, the CDR3 is TGTGCCAGCAGCCAGCCTCTACGAGGGGAGCAGTACTTC.

V and J are TRBV19 and TRBJ1-4; no clear D gene. The V gene's germline CDR1 is LNHDA and CDR2 SQIVND (reference sequence). This CDR3 comprises 12 residues. The germline V and J ends were trimmed by 8 bases and 6 bases, with 10 bases remaining between them. CDR3: CASRTQDEKLFF. CDR3 in DNA: TGTGCCAGTCGAACGCAGGATGAAAAACTGTTTTTT. The whole variable domain, remainder taken from reference TRBV19 and TRBJ1-4, is DGGITQSPKYLFRKEGQNVTLSCEQNLNHDAMYWYRQDPGQGLRLIYYSQIVNDFQKGDIAEGYSVSREKKESFPLTVTSAQKNPTAFYLCASRTQDEKLFFGSGTQLSVL.

The table lists this clone with a count of one. The V gene is TRBV9, the J gene TRBJ2-1, with 10 bases matching TRBD2. CDR3 size: 15 residues. The V gene end was trimmed by 0 bases and the J gene end by 5 bases; junction bases not matched to a gene: 2. The germline CDR1 and CDR2 sequences are SGDLS and YYNGEE. CDR3 coding DNA: TGTGCCAGCAGCGTAGGTAGCGGGAGGAACAATGAGCAGTTCTTC. This gives the protein CASSVGSGRNNEQFF.

This chain uses TRBV7-6 with TRBJ1-1; possibly TRBD1 for D (5 bases). CDR3 length: 14 residues. V was trimmed by 2 bases and J by 5 bases, leaving 12 bases between them. The germline gives CDR1 SGHVS, CDR2 FNYEAQ. The CDR3 DNA reads TGTGCCAGCAGCTTAAATGGGGGGAGGACTGAAGCTTTCTTT. It encodes CASSLNGGRTEAFF.

The chain joins TRBV7-6 to TRBJ1-3; D gene ambiguous. Looked up from germline, CDR1 is SGHVS and CDR2 is FNYEAQ. This CDR3 is 15 amino acids long. Deletions cut 0 bases from V and 3 bases from J, with 9 bases between. CDR3 sequence: CASSLADGVGNTIYF. The DNA for the CDR3 is TGTGCCAGCAGCTTAGCGGACGGGGTTGGAAACACCATATATTTT.

V usage is TRBV4-1 and J usage is TRBJ2-7; TRBD1 aligns across 7 bases. CDR1 and CDR2 (germline): MGHRA, YSYEKL. The V and J ends lost 3 bases and 3 bases, in that order; junction bases with no gene match: 8. The CDR3 spans 15 residues. This CDR3 is CASSHPGGFLYEQYF. CDR3 nucleotides: TGCGCCAGCAGCCATCCAGGGGGTTTCCTCTACGAGCAGTACTTC.

The chain combines TRBV7-6 with TRBJ2-1; D perhaps matches TRBD2 (5 bases). Trimming shortened V by 3 bases and J by 0 bases, and 12 bases separated the two germline ends. Germline V gives CDR1 SGHVS, CDR2 FNYEAQ. This CDR3 has 16 amino acids. The CDR3, as DNA: TGTGCCAGCAGCTTGGGAGCCCAAAGCTCCTACAATGAGCAGTTCTTC. Translation gives CASSLGAQSSYNEQFF.